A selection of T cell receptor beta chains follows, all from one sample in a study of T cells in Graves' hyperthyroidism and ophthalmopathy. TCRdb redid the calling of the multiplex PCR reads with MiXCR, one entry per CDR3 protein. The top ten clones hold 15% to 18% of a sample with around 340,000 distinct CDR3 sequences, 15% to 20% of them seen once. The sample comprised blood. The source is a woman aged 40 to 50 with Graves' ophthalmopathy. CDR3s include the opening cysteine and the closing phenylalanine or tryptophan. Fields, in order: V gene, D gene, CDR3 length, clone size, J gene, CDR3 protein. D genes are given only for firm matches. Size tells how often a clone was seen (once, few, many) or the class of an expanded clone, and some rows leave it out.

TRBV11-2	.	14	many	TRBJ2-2	CASSSITRAGELFF
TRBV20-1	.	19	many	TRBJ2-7	CSARDKDGRSGYFRGEQYF
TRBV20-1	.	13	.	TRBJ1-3	CSAQKSSGNTIYF
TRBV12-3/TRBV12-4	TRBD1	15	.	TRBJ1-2	CASSLIGTGRYGYTF
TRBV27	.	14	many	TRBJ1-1	CASSQWGMNTEAFF
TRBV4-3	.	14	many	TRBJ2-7	CASSHGSDSYEQYF
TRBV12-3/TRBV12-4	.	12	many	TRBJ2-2	CASIRLTGELFF
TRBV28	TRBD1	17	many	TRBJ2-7	CASSFPSRDRGKYEQYF
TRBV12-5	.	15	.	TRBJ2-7	CASGNVVGAFHEQSF
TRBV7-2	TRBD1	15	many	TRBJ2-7	CASSLGSGQVYEQYF
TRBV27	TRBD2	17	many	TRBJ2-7	CASSLSGLAGPNYEQYF
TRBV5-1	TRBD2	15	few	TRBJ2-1	CASSEETSGSREQFF
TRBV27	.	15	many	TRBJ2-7	CASSLFRTPGYEQYF
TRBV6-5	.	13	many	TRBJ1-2	CASSYDRWEGYTF
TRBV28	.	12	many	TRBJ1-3	CASTVTGNTIYF
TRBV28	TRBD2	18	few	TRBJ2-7	CASGLTIRGVGGGYEQYF
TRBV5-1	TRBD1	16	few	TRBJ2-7	CASSARPGTGSYEQYF
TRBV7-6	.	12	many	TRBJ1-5	CASSFRNGPQHF
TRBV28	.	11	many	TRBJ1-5	CASRLGQQQHF
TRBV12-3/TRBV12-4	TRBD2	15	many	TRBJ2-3	CASSLELAGTDTQYF
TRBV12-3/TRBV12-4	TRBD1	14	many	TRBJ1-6	CASSLGTGHSPLHF
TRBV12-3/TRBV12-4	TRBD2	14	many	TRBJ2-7	CASSSSSGGYEQYF
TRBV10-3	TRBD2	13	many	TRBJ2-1	CAISDTSGNEQFF
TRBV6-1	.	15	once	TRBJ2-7	CASSPGKGIKDEQSF
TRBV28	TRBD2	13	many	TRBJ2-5	CASSQTSSETQYF
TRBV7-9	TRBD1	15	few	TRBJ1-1	CASSLRQGANTEAFF
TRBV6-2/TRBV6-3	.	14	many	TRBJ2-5	CASSYSRVAETQYF
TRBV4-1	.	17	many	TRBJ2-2	CASSQDLNGAQGGELFF
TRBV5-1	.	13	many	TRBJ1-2	CASHKGANYGYTF